This T cell receptor beta chain appears in the sequencing data of a study of a mutant IDH1 vaccine in newly diagnosed glioma. The table came from immunoSEQ multiplex PCR; TCRdb's copy has only in-frame clones and leaves some out. The data contain 23,000 or so clones, approximately 89% of them singletons. Stated time point: baseline, week 1 (first vaccination visit). The treatment denotes: pre-vaccination baseline after standard-of-care therapy. Each tumor in the donors was a new WHO grade 3 or 4 astrocytoma, IDH1-mutant and ATRX-lost. The sequence was obtained from a man aged 25-40 years with glioma. Material: PBMCs, obtained from a glioma patient treated with radiotherapy, temozolomide or both.

The CDR3 bases are TGTGCCAGCAGCCTCGGGACTCAACTCGCCACAGATACGCAGTATTTT. Translating it yields CASSLGTQLATDTQYF. The rearrangement uses TRBV7-8 and TRBJ2-3; tentative D call: TRBD2 (6 bases). Germline loops: CDR1 SGHVS, CDR2 FQNEAQ. The V and J ends lost 5 bases and 2 bases respectively, with 17 bases between them. The CDR3 contains 16 residues.